The sample holds many counts of the clone carrying this T cell receptor (beta chain). Authors of the study amplified TCR beta CDR3 regions from RNA transcripts. First-round RT-PCR with HTBI primers amplified the TCR CDR3 region. TCRdb analysed the multiplex PCR reads with MiXCR anew, one entry per CDR3 protein. The sample consists of 500,000 or so distinct CDR3 sequences, more than 15% of them appearing once. These data belong to a study of T cells in Graves' hyperthyroidism and ophthalmopathy. Uncontrolled infection, other autoimmune disease, pregnancy or lactation disqualified patients from enrolment. Input material: blood. This sequence originates from a woman in her twenties or thirties with Graves' ophthalmopathy.

The CDR3, as DNA: TGCAGTGCTAGAGATCGACGACAGGGGACAGATACGCAGTATTTT. It translates to CSARDRRQGTDTQYF. This chain links TRBV20-1 with TRBJ2-3; TRBD1 aligns across 8 bases. The germline gives CDR1 DFQATT, CDR2 SNEGSKA (reference sequence). Trimming took 0 bases from V and 3 from J; bases not matched to a gene: 5. The CDR3 is 15 residues long.